This passage covers 16 T cell receptor beta chains from one sample sequenced in a study of OX40 agonist ivuxolimab in advanced cancers. Measured with immunoSEQ multiplex PCR; TCRdb has only the in-frame clones, and not every one. The sample has about 61,000 clones, around 93% seen once; the top ten hold around 25%. The sequences come from CD4+ or CD8+ T cells sorted from blood, collected in a trial of the OX40 agonist ivuxolimab. These receptors were taken from an adult with an advanced solid tumor such as melanoma, head and neck, liver or kidney cancer.

This chain uses TRBV11-1 with TRBJ2-1; 8 positions agree with TRBD2. V lost 5 bases, J lost 2 bases, and 17 bases stayed unmatched. Germline V lookup: CDR1 SGHAT, CDR2 FQDESV (reference sequence). CDR3 size: 19 residues. The CDR3: CASSPTPGASGFPYNEQFF. The DNA for the CDR3 is TGTGCCAGCAGCCCGACACCTGGGGCTAGCGGGTTCCCCTACAATGAGCAGTTCTTC.

V usage is TRBV6-5 and J usage is TRBJ1-6; no firm D call. The CDR3 sequence is 15 residues long. V lost 2 bases to trimming and J lost 4 bases, with 9 bases between them. The germline V gene encodes CDR1 MNHEY and CDR2 SVGAGI. As DNA, the CDR3 is TGTGCCAGCAGTTACGGCCATACATATAATTCACCCCTCCACTTT. Protein: CASSYGHTYNSPLHF.

Judged by abundance, this clone is medium-sized. The CDR3 sequence: CAWNLMEGAPEQYF. The CDR3 DNA is TGTGCCTGGAATTTAATGGAGGGTGCCCCCGAGCAGTACTTC. This chain connects TRBV30 to TRBJ2-7; the D gene is possibly TRBD2 (6 bases). Germline V CDR1 and CDR2: GTSNPN, SVGIG (reference sequence). The V end lost 4 bases, the J end lost 6 bases, and 19 bases lay between the germline ends. This CDR3 spans 14 amino acids.

V usage is TRBV4-3 and J usage is TRBJ2-1; D call uncertain. The V gene's germline CDR1 is LGHNA and CDR2 YSLEER. The CDR3 covers 12 residues. V lost 0 bases to trimming and J lost 8 bases, with 5 bases between them. CDR3 residues: CASSQEGYEQFF. The CDR3 bases are TGCGCCAGCAGCCAAGAGGGCTATGAGCAGTTCTTC.

The V and J genes are TRBV19 and TRBJ1-1; 7 bases line up with TRBD1. This CDR3 region has 13 residues. From germline, CDR1 is LNHDA and CDR2 SQIVND (reference sequence). The V segment lost 9 bases and the J segment 4 bases; nucleotides outside the gene matches: 8. The chain's CDR3 is CASGLAGGTEAFF. In DNA form, the CDR3 reads TGTGCCAGCGGGCTCGCAGGGGGCACTGAAGCTTTCTTT.

On this clone itself: Other DNA sequences in the same sample also yield this CDR3. The chain has TRBV30 and TRBJ1-1; 9 nucleotides match TRBD1. Per the germline V gene, CDR1 is GTSNPN and CDR2 is SVGIG (reference sequence). The CDR3 sequence is 13 residues long. Trimming removed 0 bases from V and 4 bases from J; junction bases left unmatched: 0. DNA for the CDR3: TGTGCCTGGAGTGTGACAGGGGGCACTGAAGCTTTCTTT. It yields the protein CAWSVTGGTEAFF.

The gene calls are TRBV25-1 and TRBJ1-2; 11 bases map to TRBD1. This CDR3 region has 15 residues. V was clipped by 8 bases and J by 3 bases; unmatched bases: 8. The V gene's germline CDR1 is MGHDK and CDR2 SYGVNS. CDR3 DNA: TGTGCCAGCCTAGGACAGGGGGCTGTGGACTATGGCTACACCTTC. Encoded protein: CASLGQGAVDYGYTF.

By its share, this clone is medium-sized. Additional DNA sequences in this sample encode the identical CDR3. The rearrangement uses TRBV6-1 and TRBJ1-5, with D unresolved. The CDR3 spans 15 residues. Germline V gene sequence: CDR1 MNHNS, CDR2 SASEGT. Trimming took off 2 bases at V and 4 bases at J, with 12 bases between the two ends. The CDR3 loop is CASSEYGSSNQPQHF. CDR3 DNA: TGTGCCAGCAGTGAATATGGCAGTAGTAATCAGCCCCAGCATTTT.

Only a few counts were recorded for this clone. The V and J genes are TRBV30 and TRBJ2-7, with a possible D match to TRBD2 (6 bases). V was shortened by 0 bases and J by 5 bases, with 8 bases between the two germline ends. The CDR3 runs to 12 residues. The germline V gene has CDR1 GTSNPN and CDR2 SVGIG (reference sequence). The CDR3 DNA follows: TGTGCCTGGAGTGTTGGAGGGCACGAGCAGTACGTC. It is translated as CAWSVGGHEQYV.

The chain carries TRBV6-6 and TRBJ1-2, with D maybe TRBD1 (6 bases). Trimming left V 2 bases short and J 5 bases short, with 18 bases between. Germline CDR1 is MNHNY and CDR2 is SVGAGI (reference sequence). CDR3 length: 16 residues. The CDR3 here is CASSYGWRTEIYGYTF. The CDR3 DNA sequence: TGTGCCAGCAGTTACGGGTGGAGGACAGAGATTTATGGCTACACCTTC.

V gene TRBV10-3 combines with J gene TRBJ1-6; tentative D call: TRBD1 (6 bases). CDR1 and CDR2 from the germline V gene are ENHRY and SYGVKD. The germline V and J ends were trimmed by 6 bases and 7 bases, with 19 bases remaining between them. The CDR3 totals 16 residues. This chain's CDR3 is CAISQTLQGSNSPLHF. The CDR3 DNA reads TGTGCCATCAGCCAGACCCTACAGGGCTCAAATTCACCCCTCCACTTT.

The chain links TRBV25-1 to TRBJ2-3, with 7 positions matching TRBD1. J gave up 1 base and V 5 bases, and 3 bases lay outside the gene matches. This CDR3 spans 14 amino acids. The germline gives CDR1 MGHDK, CDR2 SYGVNS. CDR3 nucleotides: TGTGCCAGCAGTAACGGACAGGGCACAGATACGCAGTATTTT. Residues: CASSNGQGTDTQYF.

The J gene is TRBJ2-1, the V gene TRBV15; no clear D gene. Trimming took 3 bases from V and 5 from J, leaving 8 bases between them. The CDR3 extends over 13 amino acids. Germline V gene data show CDR1 as LNHNV and CDR2 as YYDKDF (reference sequence). The CDR3: CATSSPGDNEQFF. CDR3 coding DNA: TGTGCCACCAGCAGCCCCGGAGACAATGAGCAGTTCTTC.

The V call is TRBV7-9, the J call TRBJ2-1, with TRBD2 matching 12 bases. Germline V gene sequence: CDR1 SEHNR, CDR2 FQNEAQ (reference sequence). This CDR3 has 17 amino acids. Trimming removed 5 bases from V and 8 bases from J; junction bases left unmatched: 13. CDR3 in DNA: TGTGCCAGCAGCATCCCACCGACTAGCGGGAGTCTCTATGAGCAGTTCTTC. Its translation is CASSIPPTSGSLYEQFF.

CDR3 DNA: TGTGCCAGCTCACCGGGACTCGGAGACACCGGGGAGCTGTTTTTT. It specifies CASSPGLGDTGELFF. The chain combines TRBV18 with TRBJ2-2; D perhaps matches TRBD2 (6 bases). This CDR3 region has 15 residues. The V gene lost 3 bases and the J gene lost 3 bases, with 11 bases spanning the gap. CDR1 is KGHSH and CDR2 is LQKENI in the germline V gene.

V gene TRBV9 combines with J gene TRBJ2-1; possible D gene TRBD2, 6 bases. Looked up from germline, CDR1 is SGDLS and CDR2 is YYNGEE. The CDR3 covers 17 residues. V was clipped by 1 base and J by 7 bases, with 21 bases between them. The CDR3 is CASSVLETRGGRNEQFF. In DNA form, the CDR3 reads TGTGCCAGCAGCGTATTGGAAACGAGGGGAGGCAGGAATGAGCAGTTCTTC.